Listed below are T cell receptor beta chains from one sample, sequenced in a study of neurological immune-mediated disorders. TCRdb passed the 5' RACE reads through MiXCR, listing each CDR3 protein once. The table has about 62,000 distinct CDR3 sequences, 3.5% to 4.5% seen once; the top ten hold roughly 2%. Input material: PBMCs. Receptors were obtained from a woman between 50 and 59 years old with multiple sclerosis. Each CDR3 is given with its conserved first and last residue. A D gene is named only where the DNA matches it firmly. Only part of the rows carry a size: once, few, many, or a class if the clone is expanded.

CASSYSGGGGLRTEAFF TGTGCCAGCAGTTACTCGGGGGGCGGGGGTCTGAGGACTGAAGCTTTCTTT TRBV6-6 many . TRBJ1-1
CASSPAFDSGTYEQYF TGCGCCAGCAGCCCGGCTTTTGACAGTGGTACCTACGAGCAGTACTTC TRBV5-1 many . TRBJ2-7
CASSEFGSTSGANVLTF TGTGCCAGCAGTGAATTTGGGAGTACCTCTGGGGCCAACGTCCTGACTTTC TRBV2 many . TRBJ2-6
CASSLGQGNPYEQYF TGTGCCAGCAGCTTGGGCCAGGGGAACCCTTACGAGCAGTACTTC TRBV5-6 many . TRBJ2-7
CASSPGDREQYF TGTGCCAGCTCACCAGGGGACCGGGAGCAGTACTTC TRBV18 many . TRBJ2-7
CASSDVGTGGNQPQNF TGTGCCAGCAGTGATGTTGGGACAGGGGGCAATCAGCCCCAGAATTTT TRBV2 . TRBD1 TRBJ1-5
CASSPAGRLLSLHF TGTGCCAGCAGCCCTGCAGGGCGGCTGTTATCCCTCCACTTT TRBV7-2 many . TRBJ1-6
CASTGLGSDTQYF TGTGCCAGCACCGGTCTCGGGTCAGATACGCAGTATTTT TRBV6-2/TRBV6-3 many . TRBJ2-3
CSATTGGQGYGYTF TGCAGTGCGACGACAGGGGGCCAAGGCTATGGCTACACCTTC TRBV20-1 many TRBD1 TRBJ1-2
CASSQGGEFSGANVLTF TGCGCCAGCAGCCAAGGCGGGGAATTCTCTGGGGCCAACGTCCTGACTTTC TRBV4-3 many . TRBJ2-6
CASSYTGGPYNEQFF TGTGCCAGCAGCTACACAGGGGGTCCCTACAATGAGCAGTTCTTC TRBV7-3 many TRBD1 TRBJ2-1
CASSRTGWSQETQYF TGTGCCAGCAGCCGGACAGGGTGGTCCCAAGAGACCCAGTACTTC TRBV7-3 many TRBD1 TRBJ2-5
CASSQSAGAGTDTQYF TGCGCCAGCAGCCAATCGGCGGGAGCTGGCACAGATACGCAGTATTTT TRBV4-3 many TRBD2 TRBJ2-3
CSARVVEQGPNQPQHF TGCAGTGCTAGAGTGGTGGAACAAGGACCTAATCAGCCCCAGCATTTT TRBV20-1 many . TRBJ1-5
CAWRSARGGWEQYF TGTGCCTGGAGGAGTGCGCGGGGAGGGTGGGAGCAGTACTTC TRBV30 many TRBD2 TRBJ2-7
CASSPRIGHPGELFF TGTGCCAGCAGCCCCCGGATAGGGCATCCCGGGGAGCTGTTTTTT TRBV7-2 many . TRBJ2-2
CSASLTNIQYF TGCAGTGCTAGCCTAACGAACATTCAGTACTTC TRBV20-1 . . TRBJ2-4
CSVGPLGRGETQYF TGCAGCGTTGGTCCCCTGGGACGGGGGGAGACCCAGTACTTC TRBV29-1 . . TRBJ2-5
CSAAGLAGSTDTQYF TGCAGTGCTGCGGGACTAGCGGGCTCTACAGATACGCAGTATTTT TRBV20-1 many TRBD2 TRBJ2-3
CASSLPAGPRYF TGTGCCAGCAGTTTACCCGCGGGCCCGCGGTATTTT TRBV27 many . TRBJ2-3
CASSFGRAYEQYF TGTGCCAGCAGCTTCGGCAGGGCGTACGAGCAGTACTTC TRBV5-6 many . TRBJ2-7
CASSFRQTHGYTF TGCGCCAGCAGCTTTCGACAGACCCATGGCTACACCTTC TRBV5-1 many . TRBJ1-2
CASRGSGTRGRETQYF TGCGCCAGCAGAGGATCCGGGACTCGAGGGAGGGAGACCCAGTACTTC TRBV5-1 many . TRBJ2-5
CASIGQGYLKEYEQYF TGTGCCAGCATTGGACAGGGATACCTCAAGGAGTACGAGCAGTACTTC TRBV12-3/TRBV12-4 many TRBD1 TRBJ2-7
CASSLGGRAQPQNF TGCGCCAGCAGCTTGGGGGGTCGGGCTCAGCCCCAGAATTTT TRBV5-1 many . TRBJ1-5
CASSQVPGVFEKLFF TGCGCCAGCAGCCAAGTTCCGGGAGTATTTGAAAAACTGTTTTTT TRBV4-3 many . TRBJ1-4
CATSRDRGLHTEAFF TGTGCCACCAGCAGAGACAGGGGGCTTCACACTGAAGCTTTCTTT TRBV15 many TRBD1 TRBJ1-1
CASSLSGLLYNEQFF TGTGCCAGCAGTTTGAGCGGCCTACTCTACAATGAGCAGTTCTTC TRBV27 many . TRBJ2-1
CASSLTPGAVTEAFF TGCGCCAGCAGCTTGACCCCCGGGGCGGTCACTGAAGCTTTCTTT TRBV5-1 many . TRBJ1-1
CASSFRGQEKLFF TGTGCCAGCAGCTTCCGGGGGCAGGAAAAACTGTTTTTT TRBV11-2 many . TRBJ1-4
CSVPERVNGYTF TGCAGCGTTCCAGAGAGGGTAAATGGCTACACCTTC TRBV29-1 many . TRBJ1-2
CASMGPGTATEAFF TGCGCCAGCATGGGACCCGGGACAGCCACTGAAGCTTTCTTT TRBV5-1 many TRBD1 TRBJ1-1
CATIGDWTYGYTF TGTGCCACCATAGGGGACTGGACCTATGGCTACACCTTC TRBV19 few . TRBJ1-2
CSVDPGSTGNTIYF TGCAGCGTTGACCCAGGGTCTACAGGAAACACCATATATTTT TRBV29-1 many . TRBJ1-3
CASSFAGTSTDTQYF TGCGCCAGCAGCTTTGCGGGGACTAGCACAGATACGCAGTATTTT TRBV5-1 many . TRBJ2-3
CATSSAGVSYNEQFF TGTGCCACCTCAAGTGCAGGGGTATCCTACAATGAGCAGTTCTTC TRBV24-1 many . TRBJ2-1
CASSQDPGENSPLHF TGTGCCAGCAGCCAAGATCCAGGCGAGAATTCACCCCTCCACTTT TRBV3-1 many . TRBJ1-6
CASSWLTSSYNEQFF TGTGCCAGCAGCTGGCTTACGAGCTCCTACAATGAGCAGTTCTTC TRBV7-2 . . TRBJ2-1
CASSNSYEQYF TGCGCCAGCAGCAACTCCTACGAGCAGTACTTC TRBV5-1 many . TRBJ2-7
CSASSWGGQGAAQPQHF TGCAGTGCTAGTAGCTGGGGGGGACAGGGGGCGGCTCAGCCCCAGCATTTT TRBV20-1 many TRBD1 TRBJ1-5
CSARTDDYGYTF TGCAGTGCAAGGACGGACGACTATGGCTACACCTTC TRBV20-1 many . TRBJ1-2
CATSRGLYEQYF TGTGCCACCAGCAGGGGACTCTACGAGCAGTACTTC TRBV15 many . TRBJ2-7
CSANVNSYEQYF TGCAGTGCTAACGTGAATTCCTACGAGCAGTACTTC TRBV20-1 many . TRBJ2-7
CASSLRSGTFNTGELFF TGTGCCAGCAGCTTGCGCTCCGGGACTTTTAACACCGGGGAGCTGTTTTTT TRBV7-9 many . TRBJ2-2
CASSRGEREQYF TGTGCCAGCAGCAGGGGGGAGAGGGAGCAGTACTTC TRBV11-2 few . TRBJ2-7
CASSLGDRSYTQYF TGCGCCAGCAGCTTGGGGGACAGATCTTATACGCAGTATTTT TRBV5-1 many TRBD1 TRBJ2-3
CSARAASGRSNEQFF TGCAGTGCTAGGGCCGCTAGCGGGAGGAGCAATGAGCAGTTCTTC TRBV20-1 many TRBD2 TRBJ2-1
CASSAWTSGSWNTQYF TGTGCCAGCAGCGCCTGGACTAGCGGGAGTTGGAATACGCAGTATTTT TRBV9 few TRBD2 TRBJ2-3
CASSWGTSGRATDTQYF TGTGCCAGCAGCTGGGGGACTAGCGGGAGGGCCACAGATACGCAGTATTTT TRBV11-2 many TRBD2 TRBJ2-3
CASSYSLGSGELFF TGTGCCAGCAGTTACTCTCTCGGATCCGGGGAGCTGTTTTTT TRBV6-2/TRBV6-3 few . TRBJ2-2
CASSMDDSNQPQHF TGTGCCAGCTCAATGGATGATAGCAATCAGCCCCAGCATTTT TRBV18 many . TRBJ1-5
CASSRQVDEQFF TGTGCCAGCAGTAGACAGGTGGATGAGCAGTTCTTC TRBV12-3/TRBV12-4 many . TRBJ2-1
CSATQEAYGYTF TGCAGTGCTACCCAGGAAGCCTATGGCTACACCTTC TRBV20-1 many . TRBJ1-2
CASSHKTETRAGGYTF TGCGCCAGCAGCCACAAGACGGAAACCCGGGCGGGGGGCTACACCTTC TRBV4-3 many . TRBJ1-2
CASSLPQGNTGELFF TGCGCCAGCAGCTTGCCGCAGGGGAACACCGGGGAGCTGTTTTTT TRBV5-1 medium-sized . TRBJ2-2
CASSLWANTEAFF TGTGCCAGCAGTTTATGGGCGAACACTGAAGCTTTCTTT TRBV12-3/TRBV12-4 few . TRBJ1-1
CASSLDAGTKNIQYF TGCGCCAGCAGCTTGGACGCGGGAACCAAAAACATTCAGTACTTC TRBV5-1 many . TRBJ2-4